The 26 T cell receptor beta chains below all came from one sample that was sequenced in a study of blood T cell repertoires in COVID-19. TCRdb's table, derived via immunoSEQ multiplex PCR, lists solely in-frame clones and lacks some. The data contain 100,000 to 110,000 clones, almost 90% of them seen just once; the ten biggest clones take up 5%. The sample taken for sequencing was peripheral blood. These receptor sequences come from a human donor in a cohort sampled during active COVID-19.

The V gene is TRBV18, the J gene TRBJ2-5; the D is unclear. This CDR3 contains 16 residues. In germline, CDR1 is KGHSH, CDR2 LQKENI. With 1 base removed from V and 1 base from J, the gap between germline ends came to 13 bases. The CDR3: CASSPLLNSLQETQYF. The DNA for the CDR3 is TGTGCCAGCTCACCACTCCTCAACAGCCTCCAAGAGACCCAGTACTTC.

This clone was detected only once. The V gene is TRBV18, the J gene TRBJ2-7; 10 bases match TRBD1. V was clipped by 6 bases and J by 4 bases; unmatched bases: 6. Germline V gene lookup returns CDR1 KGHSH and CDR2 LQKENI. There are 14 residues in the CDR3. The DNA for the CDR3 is TGTGCCAGCTCTCCGGGACAGGGGTGGTACGAGCAGTACTTC. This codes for CASSPGQGWYEQYF. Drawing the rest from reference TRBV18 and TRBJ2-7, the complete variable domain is NAGVMQNPRHLVRRRGQEARLRCSPMKGHSHVYWYRQLPEEGLKFMVYLQKENIIDESGMPKERFSAEFPKEGPSILRIQQVVRGDSAAYFCASSPGQGWYEQYFGPGTRLTVT.

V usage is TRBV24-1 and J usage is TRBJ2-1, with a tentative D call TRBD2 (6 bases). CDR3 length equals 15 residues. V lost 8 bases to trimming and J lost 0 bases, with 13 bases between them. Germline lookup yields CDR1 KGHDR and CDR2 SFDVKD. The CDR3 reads CATNRAGSSYNEQFF. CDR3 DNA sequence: TGTGCCACCAACCGAGCGGGTAGCTCCTACAATGAGCAGTTCTTC.

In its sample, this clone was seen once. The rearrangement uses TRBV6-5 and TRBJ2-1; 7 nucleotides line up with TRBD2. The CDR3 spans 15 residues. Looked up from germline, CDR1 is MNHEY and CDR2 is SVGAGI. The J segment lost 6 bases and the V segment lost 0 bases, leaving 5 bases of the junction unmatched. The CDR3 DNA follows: TGTGCCAGCAGTTACTCTCCTAGCGGAGGCAATGAGCAGTTCTTC. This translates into CASSYSPSGGNEQFF.

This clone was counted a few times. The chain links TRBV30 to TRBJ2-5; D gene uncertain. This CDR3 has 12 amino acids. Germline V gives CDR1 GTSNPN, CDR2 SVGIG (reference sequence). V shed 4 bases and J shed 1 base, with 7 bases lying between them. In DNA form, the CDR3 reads TGTGCCTGGAAGTTAGCCCAAGAGACCCAGTACTTC. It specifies CAWKLAQETQYF.

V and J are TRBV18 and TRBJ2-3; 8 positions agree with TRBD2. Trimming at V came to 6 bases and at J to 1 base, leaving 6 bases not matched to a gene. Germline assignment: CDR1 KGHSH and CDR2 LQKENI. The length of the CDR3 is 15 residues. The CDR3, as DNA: TGTGCCAGCTCCCCAGGAGCGGGAGGCACAGATACGCAGTATTTT. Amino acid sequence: CASSPGAGGTDTQYF.

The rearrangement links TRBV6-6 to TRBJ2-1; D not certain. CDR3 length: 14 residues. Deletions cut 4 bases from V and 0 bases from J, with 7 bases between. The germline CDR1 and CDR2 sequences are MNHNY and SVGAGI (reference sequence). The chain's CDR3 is CASSLRSSYNEQFF. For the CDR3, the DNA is TGTGCCAGCAGTTTAAGGAGCTCCTACAATGAGCAGTTCTTC.

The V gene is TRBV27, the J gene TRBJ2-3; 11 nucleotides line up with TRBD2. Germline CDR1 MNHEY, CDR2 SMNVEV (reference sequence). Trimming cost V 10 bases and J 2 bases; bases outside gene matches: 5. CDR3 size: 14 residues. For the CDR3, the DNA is TGTGCCACCAGGACTAGCGGGTTCACAGATACGCAGTATTTT. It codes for CATRTSGFTDTQYF.

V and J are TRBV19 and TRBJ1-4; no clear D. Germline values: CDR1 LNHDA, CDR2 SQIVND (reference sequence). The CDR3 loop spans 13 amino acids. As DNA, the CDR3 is TGTGCGGGCAGTCGATCGGTGGAAGAAAAACTGTTTTTT. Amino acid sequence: CAGSRSVEEKLFF.

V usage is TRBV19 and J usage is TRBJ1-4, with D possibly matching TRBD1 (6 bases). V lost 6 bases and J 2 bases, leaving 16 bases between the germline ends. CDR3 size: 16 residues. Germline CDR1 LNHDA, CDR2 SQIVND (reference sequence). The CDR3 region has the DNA TGTGCCAGTAGCAATAACAGGGTCGGGACTAATGAAAAACTGTTTTTT. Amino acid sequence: CASSNNRVGTNEKLFF.

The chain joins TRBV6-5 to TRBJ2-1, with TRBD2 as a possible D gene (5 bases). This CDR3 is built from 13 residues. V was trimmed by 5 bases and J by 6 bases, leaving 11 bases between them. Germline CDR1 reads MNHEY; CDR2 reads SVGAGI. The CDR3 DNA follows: TGTGCCAGCAGTCCCTCTACTAGCAATGAGCAGTTCTTC. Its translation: CASSPSTSNEQFF.

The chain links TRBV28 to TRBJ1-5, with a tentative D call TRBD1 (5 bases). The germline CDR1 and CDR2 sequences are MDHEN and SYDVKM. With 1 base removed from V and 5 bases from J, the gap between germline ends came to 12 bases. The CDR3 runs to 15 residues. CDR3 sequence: CASSLYGGPDQPQHF. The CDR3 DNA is TGTGCCAGCAGTTTATACGGGGGTCCCGATCAGCCCCAGCATTTT.

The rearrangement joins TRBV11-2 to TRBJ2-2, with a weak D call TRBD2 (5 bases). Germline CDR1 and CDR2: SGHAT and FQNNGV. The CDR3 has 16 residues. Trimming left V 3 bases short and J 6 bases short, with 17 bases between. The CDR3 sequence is CASSLALSLRAGELFF. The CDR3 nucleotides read TGTGCCAGCAGCTTGGCGCTATCCTTGAGGGCCGGGGAGCTGTTTTTT.

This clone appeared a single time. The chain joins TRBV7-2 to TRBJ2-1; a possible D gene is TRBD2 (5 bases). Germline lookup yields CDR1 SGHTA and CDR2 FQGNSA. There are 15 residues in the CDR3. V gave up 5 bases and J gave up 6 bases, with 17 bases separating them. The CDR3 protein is CASSRIVGELNEQFF. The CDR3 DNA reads TGTGCCAGCAGCCGGATAGTGGGAGAACTCAATGAGCAGTTCTTC.

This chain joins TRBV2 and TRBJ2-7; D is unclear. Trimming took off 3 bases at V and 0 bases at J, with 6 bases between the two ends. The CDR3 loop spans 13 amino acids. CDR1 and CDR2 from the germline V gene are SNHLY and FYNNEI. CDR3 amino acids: CASSDQFSYEQYF. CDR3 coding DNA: TGTGCCAGCAGTGATCAGTTCTCCTACGAGCAGTACTTC.

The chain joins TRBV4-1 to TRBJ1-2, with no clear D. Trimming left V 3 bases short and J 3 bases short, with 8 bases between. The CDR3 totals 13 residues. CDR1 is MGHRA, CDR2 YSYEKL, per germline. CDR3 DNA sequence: TGCGCCAGCAGCCACGACCGGGACTATGGCTACACCTTC. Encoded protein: CASSHDRDYGYTF.

In nucleotides, the CDR3 is TGTGCCAGCTCGTGGGACAGGGGAAATCAGCCCCAGCATTTT. It translates to CASSWDRGNQPQHF. The genes are TRBV18 and TRBJ1-5; 10 positions match TRBD1. This CDR3 comprises 14 residues. The germline gives CDR1 KGHSH, CDR2 LQKENI. The ends lost 6 bases at V and 4 bases at J; junction bases unmatched: 3.

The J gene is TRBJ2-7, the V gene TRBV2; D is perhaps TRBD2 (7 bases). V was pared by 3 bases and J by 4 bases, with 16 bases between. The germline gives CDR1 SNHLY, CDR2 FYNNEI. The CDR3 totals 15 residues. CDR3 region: CASSDYGGRGYEQYF. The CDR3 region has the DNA TGTGCCAGCAGTGACTACGGGGGGCGCGGGTACGAGCAGTACTTC.

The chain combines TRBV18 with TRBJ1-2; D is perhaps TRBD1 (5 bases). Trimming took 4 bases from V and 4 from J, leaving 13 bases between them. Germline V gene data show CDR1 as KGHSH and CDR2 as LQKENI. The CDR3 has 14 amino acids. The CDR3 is CASSQDKNSYGYTF. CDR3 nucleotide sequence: TGTGCCAGCTCACAGGACAAGAACTCCTATGGCTACACCTTC.

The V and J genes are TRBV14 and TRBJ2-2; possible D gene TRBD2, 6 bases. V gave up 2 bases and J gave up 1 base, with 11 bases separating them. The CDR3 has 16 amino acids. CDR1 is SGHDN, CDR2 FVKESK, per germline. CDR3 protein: CASSQNSGLNTGELFF. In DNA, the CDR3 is TGTGCCAGCAGCCAAAATAGCGGATTGAACACCGGGGAGCTGTTTTTT.

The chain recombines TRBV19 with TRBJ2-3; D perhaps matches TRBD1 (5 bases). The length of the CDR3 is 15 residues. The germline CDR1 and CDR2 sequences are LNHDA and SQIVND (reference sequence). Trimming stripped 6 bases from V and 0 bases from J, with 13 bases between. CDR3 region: CASRPDIVSTDTQYF. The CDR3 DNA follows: TGTGCCAGTAGACCGGACATAGTTAGCACAGATACGCAGTATTTT.

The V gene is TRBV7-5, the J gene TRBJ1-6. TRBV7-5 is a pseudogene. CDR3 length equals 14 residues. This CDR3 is CVRSLERSNSPLHF. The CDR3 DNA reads TGTGTCAGAAGCTTAGAACGGAGTAATTCACCCCTCCACTTT.

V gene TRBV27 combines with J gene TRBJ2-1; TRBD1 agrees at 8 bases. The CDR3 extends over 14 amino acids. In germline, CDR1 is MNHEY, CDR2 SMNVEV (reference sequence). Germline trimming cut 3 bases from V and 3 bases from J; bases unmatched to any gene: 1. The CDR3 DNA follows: TGTGCCAGCAGTTTCACAGGGGGCTACAATGAGCAGTTCTTC. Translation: CASSFTGGYNEQFF.

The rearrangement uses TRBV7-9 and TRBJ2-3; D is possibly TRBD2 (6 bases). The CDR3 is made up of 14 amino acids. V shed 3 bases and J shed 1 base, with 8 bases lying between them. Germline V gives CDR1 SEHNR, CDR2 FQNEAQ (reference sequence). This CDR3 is CASSFERGTDTQYF. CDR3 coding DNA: TGTGCCAGCAGCTTTGAGCGGGGCACAGATACGCAGTATTTT.

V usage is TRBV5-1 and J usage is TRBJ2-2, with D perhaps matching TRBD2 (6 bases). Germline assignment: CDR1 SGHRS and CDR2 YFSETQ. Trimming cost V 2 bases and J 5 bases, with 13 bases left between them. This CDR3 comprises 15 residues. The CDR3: CASSLQHAGTGELFF. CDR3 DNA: TGCGCCAGCAGCTTACAACACGCGGGAACCGGGGAGCTGTTTTTT.

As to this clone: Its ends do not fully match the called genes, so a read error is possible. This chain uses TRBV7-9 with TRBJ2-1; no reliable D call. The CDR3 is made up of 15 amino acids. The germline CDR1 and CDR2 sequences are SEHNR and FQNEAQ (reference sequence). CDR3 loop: CASSYREIGYNEQLF. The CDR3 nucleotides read TGTGCCAGCAGCTACAGAGAGATAGGTTACAATGAGCAGCTCTTC.